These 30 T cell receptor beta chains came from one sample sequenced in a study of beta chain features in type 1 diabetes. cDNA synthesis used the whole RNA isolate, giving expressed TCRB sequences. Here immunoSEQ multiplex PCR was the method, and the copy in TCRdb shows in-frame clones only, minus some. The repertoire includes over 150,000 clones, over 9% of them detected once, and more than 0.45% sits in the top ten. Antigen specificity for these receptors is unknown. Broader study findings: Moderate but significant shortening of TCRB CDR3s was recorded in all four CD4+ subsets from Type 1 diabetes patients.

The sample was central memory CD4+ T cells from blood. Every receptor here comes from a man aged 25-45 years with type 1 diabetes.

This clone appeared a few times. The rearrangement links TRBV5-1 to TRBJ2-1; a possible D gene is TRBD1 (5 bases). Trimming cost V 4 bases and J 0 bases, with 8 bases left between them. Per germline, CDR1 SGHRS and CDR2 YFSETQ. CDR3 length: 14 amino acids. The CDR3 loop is CASSPGFSYNEQFF. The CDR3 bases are TGCGCCAGCAGCCCAGGGTTCTCCTACAATGAGCAGTTCTTC. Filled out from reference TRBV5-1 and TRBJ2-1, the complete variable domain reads KAGVTQTPRYLIKTRGQQVTLSCSPISGHRSVSWYQQTPGQGLQFLFEYFSETQRNKGNFPGRFSGRQFSNSRSEMNVSTLELGDSALYLCASSPGFSYNEQFFGPGTRLTVL.

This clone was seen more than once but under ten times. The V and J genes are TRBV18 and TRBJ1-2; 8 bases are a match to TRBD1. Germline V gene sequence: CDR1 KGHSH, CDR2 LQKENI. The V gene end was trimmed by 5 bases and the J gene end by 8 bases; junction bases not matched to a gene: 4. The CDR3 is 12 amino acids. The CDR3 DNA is TGTGCCAGCTCAGCGGACAGGGACGGCTACACCTTC. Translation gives CASSADRDGYTF.

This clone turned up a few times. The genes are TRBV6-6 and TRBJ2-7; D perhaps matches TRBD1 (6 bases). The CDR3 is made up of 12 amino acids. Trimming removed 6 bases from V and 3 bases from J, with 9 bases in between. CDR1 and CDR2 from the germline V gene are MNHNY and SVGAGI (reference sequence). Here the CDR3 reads CASSQQGYEQYF. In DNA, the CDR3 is TGTGCCAGCAGCCAACAGGGCTACGAGCAGTACTTC.

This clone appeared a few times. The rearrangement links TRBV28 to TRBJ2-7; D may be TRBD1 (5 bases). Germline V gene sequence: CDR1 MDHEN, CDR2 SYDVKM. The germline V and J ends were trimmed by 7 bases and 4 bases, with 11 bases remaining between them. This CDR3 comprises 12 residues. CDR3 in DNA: TGTGCCAGCACCAATCCAGGGTACGAGCAGTACTTC. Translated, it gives CASTNPGYEQYF. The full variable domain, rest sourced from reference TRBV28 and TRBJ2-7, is DVKVTQSSRYLVKRTGEKVFLECVQDMDHENMFWYRQDPGLGLRLIYFSYDVKMKEKGDIPEGYSVSREKKERFSLILESASTNQTSMYLCASTNPGYEQYFGPGTRLTVT.

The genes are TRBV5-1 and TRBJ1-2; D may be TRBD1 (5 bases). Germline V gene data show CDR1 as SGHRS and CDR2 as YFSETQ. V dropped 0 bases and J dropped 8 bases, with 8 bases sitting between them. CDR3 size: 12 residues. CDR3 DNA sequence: TGCGCCAGCAGCTTGGACGGACAAGGCTACACCTTC. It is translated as CASSLDGQGYTF.

Here the CDR3 reads CASSLDSPSGEQYF. DNA for the CDR3: TGTGCCAGCAGCTTAGATTCGCCTAGCGGCGAGCAGTACTTC. The genes are TRBV7-8 and TRBJ2-7, with 7 nucleotides matching TRBD2. Looked up from germline, CDR1 is SGHVS and CDR2 is FQNEAQ. CDR3 length: 14 residues. V lost 1 base and J lost 6; bases outside the gene matches: 6.

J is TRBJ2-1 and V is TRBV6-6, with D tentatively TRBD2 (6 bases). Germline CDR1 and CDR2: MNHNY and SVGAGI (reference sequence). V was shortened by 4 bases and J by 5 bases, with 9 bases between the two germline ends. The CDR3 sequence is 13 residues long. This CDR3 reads CASSSRGNNEQFF. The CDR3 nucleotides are TGTGCCAGCAGTTCCCGGGGGAACAATGAGCAGTTCTTC.

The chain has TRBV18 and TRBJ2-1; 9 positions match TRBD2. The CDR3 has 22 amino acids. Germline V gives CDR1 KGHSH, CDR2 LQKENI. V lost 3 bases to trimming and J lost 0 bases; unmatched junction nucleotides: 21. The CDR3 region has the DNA TGTGCCAGCTCACCGTACATGGCGGGAGGGCCGAAGCAAGTTAGCTCCTACAATGAGCAGTTCTTC. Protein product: CASSPYMAGGPKQVSSYNEQFF.

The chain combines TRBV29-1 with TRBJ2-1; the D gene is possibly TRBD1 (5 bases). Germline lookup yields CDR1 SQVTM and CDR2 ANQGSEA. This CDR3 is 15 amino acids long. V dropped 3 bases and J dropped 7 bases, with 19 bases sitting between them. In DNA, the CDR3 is TGCAGCGTTGATAAAGTGGCAGGGCCTACTAATGAGCAGTTCTTC. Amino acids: CSVDKVAGPTNEQFF.

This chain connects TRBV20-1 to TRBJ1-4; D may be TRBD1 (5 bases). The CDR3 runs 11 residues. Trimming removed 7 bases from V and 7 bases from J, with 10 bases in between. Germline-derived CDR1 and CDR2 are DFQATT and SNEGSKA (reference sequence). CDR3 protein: CSVRVSEKLFF. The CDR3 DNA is TGCAGTGTCAGGGTATCTGAAAAACTGTTTTTT.

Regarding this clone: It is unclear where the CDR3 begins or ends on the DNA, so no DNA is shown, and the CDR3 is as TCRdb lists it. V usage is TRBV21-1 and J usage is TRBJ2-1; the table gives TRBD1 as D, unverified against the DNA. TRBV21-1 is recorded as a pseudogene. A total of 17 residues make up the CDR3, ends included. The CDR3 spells CASSSAFGQGAYNEQFF.

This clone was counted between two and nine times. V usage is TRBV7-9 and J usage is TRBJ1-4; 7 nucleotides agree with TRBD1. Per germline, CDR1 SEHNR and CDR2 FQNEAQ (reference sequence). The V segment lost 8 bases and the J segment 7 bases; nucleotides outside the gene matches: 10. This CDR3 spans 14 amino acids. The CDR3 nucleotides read TGTGCCAGCGCAATACAGGGGTTGGGTGAAAAACTGTTTTTT. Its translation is CASAIQGLGEKLFF. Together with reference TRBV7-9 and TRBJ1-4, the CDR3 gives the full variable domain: DTGVSQNPRHKITKRGQNVTFRCDPISEHNRLYWYRQTLGQGPEFLTYFQNEAQLEKSRLLSDRFSAERPKGSFSTLEIQRTEQGDSAMYLCASAIQGLGEKLFFGSGTQLSVL.

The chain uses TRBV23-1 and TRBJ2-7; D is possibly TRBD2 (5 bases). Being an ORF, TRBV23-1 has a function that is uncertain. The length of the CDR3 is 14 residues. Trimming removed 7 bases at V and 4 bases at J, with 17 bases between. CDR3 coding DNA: TGCGCCAGCACGGAGAAGGGAGAAGGGTACGAGCAGTACTTC. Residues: CASTEKGEGYEQYF.

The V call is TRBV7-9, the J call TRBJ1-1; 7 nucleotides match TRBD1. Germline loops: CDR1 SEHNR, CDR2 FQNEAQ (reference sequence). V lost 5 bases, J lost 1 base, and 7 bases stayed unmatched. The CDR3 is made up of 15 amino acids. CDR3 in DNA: TGTGCCAGCAGCCCAGCCGGGACAGAGAACACTGAAGCTTTCTTT. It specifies CASSPAGTENTEAFF.

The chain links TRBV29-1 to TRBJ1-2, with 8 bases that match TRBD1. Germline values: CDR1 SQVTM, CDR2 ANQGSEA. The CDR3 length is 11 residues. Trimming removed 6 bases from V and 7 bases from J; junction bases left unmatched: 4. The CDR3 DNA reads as TGCAGCGTGCAGGGGGCGGGTGGCTACACCTTC. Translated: CSVQGAGGYTF.

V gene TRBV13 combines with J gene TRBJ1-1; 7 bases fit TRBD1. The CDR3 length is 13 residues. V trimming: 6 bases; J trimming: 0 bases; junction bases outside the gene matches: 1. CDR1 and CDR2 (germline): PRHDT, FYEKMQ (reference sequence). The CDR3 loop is CASRGQLNTEAFF. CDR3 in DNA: TGTGCCAGCAGGGGACAGCTGAACACTGAAGCTTTCTTT.

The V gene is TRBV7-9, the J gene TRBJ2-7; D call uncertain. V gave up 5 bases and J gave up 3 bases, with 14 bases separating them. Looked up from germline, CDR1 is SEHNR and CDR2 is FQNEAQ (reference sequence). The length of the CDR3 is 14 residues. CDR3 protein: CASSHDSSHYEQYF. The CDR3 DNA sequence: TGTGCCAGCAGCCACGACTCCTCCCACTACGAGCAGTACTTC.

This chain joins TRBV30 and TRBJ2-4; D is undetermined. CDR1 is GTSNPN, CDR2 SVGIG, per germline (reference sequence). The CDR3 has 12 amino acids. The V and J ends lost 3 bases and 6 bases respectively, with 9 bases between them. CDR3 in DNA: TGTGCCTGGAGCGTAGAGAGAAACATTCAGTACTTC. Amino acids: CAWSVERNIQYF.

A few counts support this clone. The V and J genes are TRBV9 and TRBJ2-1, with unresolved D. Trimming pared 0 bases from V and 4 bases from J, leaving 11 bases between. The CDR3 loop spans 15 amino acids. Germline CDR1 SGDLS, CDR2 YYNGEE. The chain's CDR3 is CASSVEPEDYNEQFF. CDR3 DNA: TGTGCCAGCAGCGTAGAACCCGAGGATTACAATGAGCAGTTCTTC.

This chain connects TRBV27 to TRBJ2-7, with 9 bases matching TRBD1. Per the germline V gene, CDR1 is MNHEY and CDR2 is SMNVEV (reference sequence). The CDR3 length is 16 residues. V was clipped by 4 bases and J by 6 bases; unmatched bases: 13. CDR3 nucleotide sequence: TGTGCCAGCAGTTACCCACCGGGACAGGGACGAGGCGAGCAGTACTTC. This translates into CASSYPPGQGRGEQYF.

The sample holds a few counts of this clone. The CDR3 coding sequence is TGCAGTGCTCATACCGAGGAGACCCAGTACTTC. Amino acids: CSAHTEETQYF. V gene TRBV20-1 combines with J gene TRBJ2-5; D remains unclear. From germline, CDR1 is DFQATT and CDR2 SNEGSKA (reference sequence). The CDR3 totals 11 residues. V dropped 5 bases and J dropped 5 bases, with 9 bases sitting between them.

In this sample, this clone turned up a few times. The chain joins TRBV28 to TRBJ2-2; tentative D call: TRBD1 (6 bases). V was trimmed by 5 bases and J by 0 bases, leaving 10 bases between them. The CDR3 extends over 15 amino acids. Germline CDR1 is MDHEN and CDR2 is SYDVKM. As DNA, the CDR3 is TGTGCCAGCAGTCCAGGGGAAGCGAACACCGGGGAGCTGTTTTTT. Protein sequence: CASSPGEANTGELFF.

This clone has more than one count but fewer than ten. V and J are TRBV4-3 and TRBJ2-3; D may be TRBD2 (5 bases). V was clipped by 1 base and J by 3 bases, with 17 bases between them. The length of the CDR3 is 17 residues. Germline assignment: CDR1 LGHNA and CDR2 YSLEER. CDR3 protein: CASSQALQAAITDTQYF. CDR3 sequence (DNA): TGCGCCAGCAGCCAAGCGTTACAAGCGGCCATAACAGATACGCAGTATTTT.

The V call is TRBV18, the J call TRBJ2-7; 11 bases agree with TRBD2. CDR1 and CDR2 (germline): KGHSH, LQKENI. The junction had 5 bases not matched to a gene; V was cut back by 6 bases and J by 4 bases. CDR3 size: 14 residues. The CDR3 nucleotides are TGTGCCAGCTCCCAGACTAGCGGGGAGTACGAGCAGTACTTC. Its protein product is CASSQTSGEYEQYF.

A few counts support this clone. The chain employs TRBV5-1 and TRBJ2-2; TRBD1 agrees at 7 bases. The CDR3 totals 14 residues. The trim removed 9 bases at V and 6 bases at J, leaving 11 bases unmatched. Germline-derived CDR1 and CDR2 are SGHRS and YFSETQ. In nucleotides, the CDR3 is TGCGCCACAAAACAGGGGCCTGTCTCCGGGGAGCTGTTTTTT. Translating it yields CATKQGPVSGELFF.

This CDR3 is CASSPSAIQETQYF. CDR3 DNA: TGTGCCAGCTCTCCTAGCGCCATCCAAGAGACCCAGTACTTC. The chain links TRBV18 to TRBJ2-5, with D tentatively TRBD2 (6 bases). Germline assignment: CDR1 KGHSH and CDR2 LQKENI. The CDR3 length is 14 residues. Trimming left V 6 bases short and J 1 base short, with 12 bases between.

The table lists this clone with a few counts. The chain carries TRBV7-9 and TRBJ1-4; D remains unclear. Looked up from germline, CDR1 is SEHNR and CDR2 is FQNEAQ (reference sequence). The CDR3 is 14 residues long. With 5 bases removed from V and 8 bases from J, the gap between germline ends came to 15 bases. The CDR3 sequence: CASSQTSREEKLFF. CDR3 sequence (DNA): TGTGCCAGCAGCCAAACATCGAGGGAGGAAAAACTGTTTTTT.

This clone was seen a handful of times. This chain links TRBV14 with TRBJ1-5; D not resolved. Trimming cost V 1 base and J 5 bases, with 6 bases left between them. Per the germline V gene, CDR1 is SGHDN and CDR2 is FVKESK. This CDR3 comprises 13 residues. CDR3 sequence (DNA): TGTGCCAGCAGCCAAGGGAGTGATCAGCCCCAGCATTTT. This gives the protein CASSQGSDQPQHF.

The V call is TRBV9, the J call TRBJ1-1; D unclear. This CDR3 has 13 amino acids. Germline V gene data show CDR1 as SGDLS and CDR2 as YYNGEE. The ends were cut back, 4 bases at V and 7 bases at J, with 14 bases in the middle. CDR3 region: CASSSQRVGEAFF. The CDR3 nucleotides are TGTGCCAGCAGCTCTCAGCGAGTTGGTGAAGCTTTCTTT. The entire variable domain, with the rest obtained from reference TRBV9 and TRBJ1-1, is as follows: DSGVTQTPKHLITATGQRVTLRCSPRSGDLSVYWYQQSLDQGLQFLIQYYNGEERAKGNILERFSAQQFPDLHSELNLSSLELGDSALYFCASSSQRVGEAFFGQGTRLTVV.

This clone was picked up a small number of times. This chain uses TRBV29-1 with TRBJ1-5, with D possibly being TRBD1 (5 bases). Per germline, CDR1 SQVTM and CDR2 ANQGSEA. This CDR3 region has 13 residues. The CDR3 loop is CSAAAQENQPQHF. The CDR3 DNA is TGCAGTGCAGCCGCACAGGAAAATCAGCCCCAGCATTTT.